These 2 T cell receptor beta chains came from one sample sequenced in a study of CD8 T cells in ankylosing spondylitis. TCRdb re-called the 5' RACE reads through MiXCR, storing one row per CDR3 protein. The table lists 150,000 to 200,000 distinct CDR3 sequences, roughly 10% of them singletons. Sequences were obtained from blood, either unsorted or a sorted T cell fraction (not recorded which). Every receptor here comes from a male donor with ankylosing spondylitis or in good health (not recorded which).

The J gene is TRBJ2-1, the V gene TRBV10-3; D perhaps matches TRBD2 (6 bases). Deletions cut 6 bases from V and 8 bases from J, with 17 bases between. Germline V gene data show CDR1 as ENHRY and CDR2 as SYGVKD. The length of the CDR3 is 14 residues. Here the CDR3 DNA reads TGTGCCATCAGAAGATCTAACGGGGAGGATGAGCAGTTCTTC. This encodes CAIRRSNGEDEQFF.

To note about this clonotype: A much more abundant neighbour one base away suggests this may be a read error. V and J are TRBV5-5 and TRBJ1-2; 9 positions agree with TRBD1. From germline, CDR1 is SGHKS and CDR2 YYEKEE (reference sequence). The CDR3 extends over 14 amino acids. V gave up 4 bases and J gave up 8 bases; unmatched junction bases: 9. CDR3 nucleotides: TGTGCCAGCAGCCCAATACGGGACAGGGAAGGCTACACCTTC. Translation: CASSPIRDREGYTF.